The TCR beta chain described here comes from a study of control samples from healthy donors and cancer patients (TCRdb year 2020). Libraries were built with the immunoSEQ multiplex PCR assay. As stored in TCRdb, this immuneACCESS dataset retains in-frame rearrangements with V and J assigned. A fraction of the clones does not appear; measured against another copy, unresolved V genes explain less than half of the discrepancy, and the remainder lacks a known reason. Across this sample there are about 180,000 clones, with roughly 90% seen only once. The top ten hold approximately 1.5% of the sample. The germline V and J ends show losses of 4 bases and 6 bases respectively, and no gene match explains 11 bases of the junction. As encoded in the germline V gene, CDR1 is SGHRS while CDR2 is YFSETQ. From cysteine to phenylalanine, the CDR3 is 15 amino acids long. Only the CDR3 DNA is retained, 45 bases long and in frame from the first base.

Comments on this clone: Its specific antigen is unknown. Base quality data are lacking; no much larger clone is found one base away.

Sequences were obtained from blood. This TCR came from a woman in her 50s in good health. The chain joins TRBV5-1 to TRBJ1-1, with 8 bases aligning to TRBD1. The DNA is as follows: TGCGCCAGCAGCCCCGACGGACAGGGTAATTCTGAAGCTTTCTTT. The translation is CASSPDGQGNSEAFF.